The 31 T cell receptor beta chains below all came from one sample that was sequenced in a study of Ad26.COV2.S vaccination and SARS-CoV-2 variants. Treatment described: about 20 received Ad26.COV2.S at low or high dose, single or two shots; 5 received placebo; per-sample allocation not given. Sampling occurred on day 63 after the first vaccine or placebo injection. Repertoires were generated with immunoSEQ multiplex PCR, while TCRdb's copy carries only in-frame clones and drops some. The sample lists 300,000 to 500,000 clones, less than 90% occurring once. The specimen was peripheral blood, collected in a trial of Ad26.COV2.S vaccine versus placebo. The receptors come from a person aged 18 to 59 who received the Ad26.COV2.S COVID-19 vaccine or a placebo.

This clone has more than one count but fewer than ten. CDR3: CSAGSVSASTDTQYF. The DNA of the CDR3 is TGCAGCGCCGGAAGCGTTTCGGCCAGCACAGATACGCAGTATTTT. The J gene is TRBJ2-3, the V gene TRBV29-1; D unresolved. From germline, CDR1 is SQVTM and CDR2 ANQGSEA. Trimming cost V 7 bases and J 0 bases, with 17 bases left between them. The CDR3 runs to 15 residues.

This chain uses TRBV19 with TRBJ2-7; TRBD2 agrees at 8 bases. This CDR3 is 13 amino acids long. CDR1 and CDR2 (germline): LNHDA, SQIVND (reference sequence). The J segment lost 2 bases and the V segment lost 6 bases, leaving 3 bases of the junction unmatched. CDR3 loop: CASSSGGAYEQYF. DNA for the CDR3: TGTGCCAGTAGCAGCGGGGGCGCCTACGAGCAGTACTTC.

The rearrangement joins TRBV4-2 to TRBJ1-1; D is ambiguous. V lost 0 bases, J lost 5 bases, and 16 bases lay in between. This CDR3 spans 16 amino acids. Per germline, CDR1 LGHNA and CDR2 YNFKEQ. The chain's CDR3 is CASSQDSLGRWTEAFF. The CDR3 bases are TGTGCCAGCAGCCAAGATTCTCTGGGTAGATGGACTGAAGCTTTCTTT.

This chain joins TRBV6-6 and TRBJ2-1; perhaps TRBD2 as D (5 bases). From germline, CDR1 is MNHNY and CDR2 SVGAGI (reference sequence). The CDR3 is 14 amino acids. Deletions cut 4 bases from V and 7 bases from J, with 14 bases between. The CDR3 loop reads CASSSSGVLNEQFF. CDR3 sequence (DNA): TGTGCCAGCAGTTCCTCCGGGGTCCTGAATGAGCAGTTCTTC.

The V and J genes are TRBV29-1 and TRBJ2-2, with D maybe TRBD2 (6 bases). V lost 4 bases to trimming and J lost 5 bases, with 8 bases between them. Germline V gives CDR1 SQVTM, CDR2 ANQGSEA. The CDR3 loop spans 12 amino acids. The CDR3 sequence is CSVGLVTGELFF. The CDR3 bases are TGCAGCGTTGGACTAGTAACCGGGGAGCTGTTTTTT.

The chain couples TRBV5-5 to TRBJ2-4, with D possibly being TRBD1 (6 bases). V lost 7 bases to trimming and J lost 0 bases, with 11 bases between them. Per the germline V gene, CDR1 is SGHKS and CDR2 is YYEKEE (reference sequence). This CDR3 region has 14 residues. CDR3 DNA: TGTGCCAGCCGGGACAAACTAGCCAAAAACATTCAGTACTTC. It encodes CASRDKLAKNIQYF.

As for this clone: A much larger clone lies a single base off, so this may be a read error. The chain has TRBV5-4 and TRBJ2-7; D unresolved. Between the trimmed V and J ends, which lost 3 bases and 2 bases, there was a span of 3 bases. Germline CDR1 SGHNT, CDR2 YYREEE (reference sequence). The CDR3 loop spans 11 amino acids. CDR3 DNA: TGTGCCAGCAGCTCAACCTACGAGCAGTACTTC. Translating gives CASSSTYEQYF.

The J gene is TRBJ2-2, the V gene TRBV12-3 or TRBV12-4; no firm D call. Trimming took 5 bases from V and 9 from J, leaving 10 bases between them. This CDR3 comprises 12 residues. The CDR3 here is CASSREWRELFF. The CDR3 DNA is TGTGCCAGCAGTAGAGAGTGGCGGGAGCTGTTTTTT.

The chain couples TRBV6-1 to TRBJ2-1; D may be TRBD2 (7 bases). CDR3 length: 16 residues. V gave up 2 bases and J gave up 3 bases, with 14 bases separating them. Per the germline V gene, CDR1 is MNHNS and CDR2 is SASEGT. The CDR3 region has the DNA TGTGCCAGCAGTGAACTAGGGGGGGATTACTACAATGAGCAGTTCTTC. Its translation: CASSELGGDYYNEQFF.

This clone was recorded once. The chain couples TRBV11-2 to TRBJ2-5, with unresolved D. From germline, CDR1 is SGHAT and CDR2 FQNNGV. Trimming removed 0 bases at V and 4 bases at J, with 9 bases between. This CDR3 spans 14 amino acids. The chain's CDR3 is CASSLDPVLETQYF. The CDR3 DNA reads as TGTGCCAGCAGCTTAGATCCAGTTTTAGAGACCCAGTACTTC.

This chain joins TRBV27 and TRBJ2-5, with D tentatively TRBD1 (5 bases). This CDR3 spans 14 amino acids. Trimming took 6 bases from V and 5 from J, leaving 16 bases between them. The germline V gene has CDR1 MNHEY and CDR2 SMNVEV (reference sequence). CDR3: CASRSWQGSETQYF. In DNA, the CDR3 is TGTGCCAGCAGGTCTTGGCAGGGTTCGGAGACCCAGTACTTC.

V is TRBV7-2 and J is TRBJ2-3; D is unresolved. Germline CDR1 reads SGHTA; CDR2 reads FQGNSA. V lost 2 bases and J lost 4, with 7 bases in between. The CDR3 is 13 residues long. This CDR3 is CASSLSAADTQYF. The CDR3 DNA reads TGTGCCAGCAGCTTATCAGCAGCAGATACGCAGTATTTT.

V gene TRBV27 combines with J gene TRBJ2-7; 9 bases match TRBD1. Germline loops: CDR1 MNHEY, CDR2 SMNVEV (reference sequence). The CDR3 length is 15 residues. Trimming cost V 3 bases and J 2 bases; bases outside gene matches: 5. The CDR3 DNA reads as TGTGCCAGCAGTTTGGCTGGGACAGGGACCTACGAGCAGTACTTC. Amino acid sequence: CASSLAGTGTYEQYF.

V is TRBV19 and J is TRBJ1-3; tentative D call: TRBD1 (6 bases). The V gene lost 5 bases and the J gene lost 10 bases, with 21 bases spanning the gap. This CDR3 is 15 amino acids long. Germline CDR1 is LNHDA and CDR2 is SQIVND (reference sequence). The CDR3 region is CASSALRAPGQTIYF. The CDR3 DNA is TGTGCCAGTAGTGCCCTCCGGGCGCCGGGACAAACCATATATTTT. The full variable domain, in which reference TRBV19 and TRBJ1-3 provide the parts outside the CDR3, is DGGITQSPKYLFRKEGQNVTLSCEQNLNHDAMYWYRQDPGQGLRLIYYSQIVNDFQKGDIAEGYSVSREKKESFPLTVTSAQKNPTAFYLCASSALRAPGQTIYFGEGSWLTVV.

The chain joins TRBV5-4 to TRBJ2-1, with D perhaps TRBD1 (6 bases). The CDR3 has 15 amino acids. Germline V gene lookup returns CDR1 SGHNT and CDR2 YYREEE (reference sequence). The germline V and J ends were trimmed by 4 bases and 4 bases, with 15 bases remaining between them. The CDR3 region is CASSPTPDSYNEQFF. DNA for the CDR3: TGTGCCAGCAGCCCGACCCCGGACAGTTACAATGAGCAGTTCTTC.

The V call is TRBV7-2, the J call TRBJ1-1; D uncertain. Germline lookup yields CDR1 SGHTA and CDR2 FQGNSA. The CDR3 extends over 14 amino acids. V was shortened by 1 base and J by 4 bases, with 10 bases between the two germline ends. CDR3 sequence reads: CASSLGVSGTEAFF. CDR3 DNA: TGTGCCAGCAGCTTAGGAGTTTCAGGCACTGAAGCTTTCTTT.

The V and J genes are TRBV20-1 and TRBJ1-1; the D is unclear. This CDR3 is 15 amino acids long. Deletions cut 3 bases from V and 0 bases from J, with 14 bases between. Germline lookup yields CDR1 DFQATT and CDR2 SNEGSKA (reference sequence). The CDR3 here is CSASAELLVNTEAFF. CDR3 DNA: TGCAGTGCTAGTGCAGAGCTCTTGGTGAACACTGAAGCTTTCTTT.

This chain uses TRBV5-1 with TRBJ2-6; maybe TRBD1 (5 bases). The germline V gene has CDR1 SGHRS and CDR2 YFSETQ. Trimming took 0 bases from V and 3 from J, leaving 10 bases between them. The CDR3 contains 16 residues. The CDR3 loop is CASSLVQGSGANVLTF. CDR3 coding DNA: TGCGCCAGCAGCTTGGTTCAGGGAAGTGGGGCCAACGTCCTGACTTTC.

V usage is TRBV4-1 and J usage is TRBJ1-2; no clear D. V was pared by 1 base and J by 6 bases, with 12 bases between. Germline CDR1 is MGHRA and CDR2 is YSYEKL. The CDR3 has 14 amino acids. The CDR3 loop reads CASSQGQRQHGYTF. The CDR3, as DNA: TGCGCCAGCAGCCAAGGCCAGCGCCAACATGGCTACACCTTC.

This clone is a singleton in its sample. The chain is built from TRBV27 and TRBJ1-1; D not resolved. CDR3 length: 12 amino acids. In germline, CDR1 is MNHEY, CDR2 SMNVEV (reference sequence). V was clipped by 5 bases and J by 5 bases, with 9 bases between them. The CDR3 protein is CASSGVGTEAFF. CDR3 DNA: TGTGCCAGCAGTGGGGTGGGGACTGAAGCTTTCTTT.

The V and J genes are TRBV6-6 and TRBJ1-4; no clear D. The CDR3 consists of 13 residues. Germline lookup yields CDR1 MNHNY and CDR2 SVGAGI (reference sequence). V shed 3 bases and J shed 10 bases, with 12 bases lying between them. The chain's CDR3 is CASSYLLPGKLFF. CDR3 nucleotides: TGTGCCAGCAGTTATTTACTCCCGGGAAAACTGTTTTTT.

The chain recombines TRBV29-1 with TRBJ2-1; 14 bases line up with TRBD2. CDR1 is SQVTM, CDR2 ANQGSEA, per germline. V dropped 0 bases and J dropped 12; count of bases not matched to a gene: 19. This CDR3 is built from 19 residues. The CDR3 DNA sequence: TGCAGCGTTGAAGATCCAATGACTAGCGGGGGGGCCCAAATGGGAGGGCAGTTCTTC. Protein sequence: CSVEDPMTSGGAQMGGQFF.

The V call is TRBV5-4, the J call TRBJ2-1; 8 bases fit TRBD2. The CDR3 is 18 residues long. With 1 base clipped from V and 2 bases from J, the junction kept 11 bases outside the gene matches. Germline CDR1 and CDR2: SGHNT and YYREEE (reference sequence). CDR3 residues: CASSLKGGGLKTYNEQFF. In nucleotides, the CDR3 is TGTGCCAGCAGCTTGAAGGGCGGGGGGCTCAAAACCTACAATGAGCAGTTCTTC.

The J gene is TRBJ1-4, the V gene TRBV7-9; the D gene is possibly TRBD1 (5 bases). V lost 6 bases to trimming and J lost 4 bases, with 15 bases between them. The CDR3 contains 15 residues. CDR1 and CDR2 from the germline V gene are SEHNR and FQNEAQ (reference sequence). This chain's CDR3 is CASRKDRDFNEKLFF. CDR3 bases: TGTGCCAGCAGGAAAGATCGGGACTTTAATGAAAAACTGTTTTTT.

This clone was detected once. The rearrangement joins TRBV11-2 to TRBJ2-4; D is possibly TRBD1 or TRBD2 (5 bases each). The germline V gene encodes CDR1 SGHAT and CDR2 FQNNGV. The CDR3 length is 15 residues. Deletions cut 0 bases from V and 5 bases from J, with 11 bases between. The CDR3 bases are TGTGCCAGCAGCTTAGATGGGACGGCCCAAAACATTCAGTACTTC. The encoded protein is CASSLDGTAQNIQYF.

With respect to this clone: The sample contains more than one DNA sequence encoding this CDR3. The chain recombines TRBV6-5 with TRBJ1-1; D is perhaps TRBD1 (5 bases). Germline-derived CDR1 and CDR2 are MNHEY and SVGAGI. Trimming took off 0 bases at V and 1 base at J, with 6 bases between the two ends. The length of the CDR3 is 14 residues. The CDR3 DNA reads TGTGCCAGCAGTTACTCAACAGGGAACACTGAAGCTTTCTTT. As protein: CASSYSTGNTEAFF.

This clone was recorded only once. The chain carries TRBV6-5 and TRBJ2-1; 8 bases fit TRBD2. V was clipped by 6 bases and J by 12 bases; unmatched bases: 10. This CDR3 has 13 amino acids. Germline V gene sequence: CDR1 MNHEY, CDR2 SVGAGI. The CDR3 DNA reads TGTGCCAGCAGAGGACTAGCAACGGTATGGCAGTTCTTC. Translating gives CASRGLATVWQFF.

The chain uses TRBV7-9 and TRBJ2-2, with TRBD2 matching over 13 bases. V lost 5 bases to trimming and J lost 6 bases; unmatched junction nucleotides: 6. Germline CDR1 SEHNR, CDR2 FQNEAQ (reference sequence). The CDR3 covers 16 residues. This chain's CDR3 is CASSPRTSGGAGELFF. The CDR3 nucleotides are TGTGCCAGCAGCCCTCGGACTAGCGGGGGAGCCGGGGAGCTGTTTTTT.

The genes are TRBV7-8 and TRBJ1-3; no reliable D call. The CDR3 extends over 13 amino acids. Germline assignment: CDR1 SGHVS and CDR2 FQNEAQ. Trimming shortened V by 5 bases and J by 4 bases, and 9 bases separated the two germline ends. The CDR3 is CASSPDGGNTIYF. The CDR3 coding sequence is TGTGCCAGCAGCCCTGACGGGGGAAACACCATATATTTT.

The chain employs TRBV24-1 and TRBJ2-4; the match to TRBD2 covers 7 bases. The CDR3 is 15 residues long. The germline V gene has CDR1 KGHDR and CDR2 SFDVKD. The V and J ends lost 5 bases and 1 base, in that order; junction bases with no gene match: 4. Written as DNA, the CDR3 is TGTGCCACCAGTGGAGGGCGGGGGGCCAAAAACATTCAGTACTTC. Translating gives CATSGGRGAKNIQYF.

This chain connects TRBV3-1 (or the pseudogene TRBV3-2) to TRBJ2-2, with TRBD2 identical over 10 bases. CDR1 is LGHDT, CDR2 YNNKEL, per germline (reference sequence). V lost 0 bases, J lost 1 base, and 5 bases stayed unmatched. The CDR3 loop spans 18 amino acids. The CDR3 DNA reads TGTGCCAGCAGCCAAGACGGGAGACTAGCGGGGAACACCGGGGAGCTGTTTTTT. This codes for CASSQDGRLAGNTGELFF.